One and the same sample provided the 25 T cell receptor beta chains below, sequenced in a study of blood T cell repertoires in COVID-19. The assay was immunoSEQ multiplex PCR, and TCRdb's table has in-frame clones only and misses some. The sample lists roughly 200,000 clones; 75% to 90% were seen once. The material sequenced was PBMCs or T cells enriched from blood (not recorded which). All receptors come from a man aged 35-49 years who had recovered from COVID-19.

The chain couples TRBV2 to TRBJ1-1, with unresolved D. Trimming left V 4 bases short and J 1 base short, with 4 bases between. Germline V gene data show CDR1 as SNHLY and CDR2 as FYNNEI. The CDR3 length is 12 residues. In DNA form, the CDR3 reads TGTGCCAGCAGTGCGGGGAACACTGAAGCTTTCTTT. Amino acids: CASSAGNTEAFF. The full variable domain, with the rest looked up from reference TRBV2 and TRBJ1-1, is EPEVTQTPSHQVTQMGQEVILRCVPISNHLYFYWYRQILGQKVEFLVSFYNNEISEKSEIFDDQFSVERPDGSNFTLKIRSTKLEDSAMYFCASSAGNTEAFFGQGTRLTVV.

The chain couples TRBV18 to TRBJ2-7, with D maybe TRBD2 (6 bases). CDR3 length: 13 residues. The V and J ends lost 3 bases and 6 bases respectively, with 12 bases between them. Germline V gives CDR1 KGHSH, CDR2 LQKENI. The CDR3 loop is CASSPDAGSEQYF. The CDR3 nucleotides are TGTGCCAGCTCACCCGATGCGGGATCCGAGCAGTACTTC.

The chain has TRBV27 and TRBJ2-7, with D possibly matching TRBD2 (5 bases). Germline V CDR1 and CDR2: MNHEY, SMNVEV (reference sequence). This CDR3 contains 14 residues. Trimming removed 2 bases at V and 5 bases at J, with 13 bases between. This CDR3 reads CASSLTVSADEQYF. The DNA for the CDR3 is TGTGCCAGCAGTTTAACCGTTTCAGCGGACGAGCAGTACTTC.

The V and J genes are TRBV30 and TRBJ2-5, with TRBD2 matching 14 bases. V lost 3 bases and J lost 14; bases outside the gene matches: 8. Germline values: CDR1 GTSNPN, CDR2 SVGIG (reference sequence). This CDR3 contains 13 residues. CDR3 region: CAWRPGLAGVFYF. CDR3 sequence (DNA): TGTGCCTGGAGGCCGGGACTAGCGGGAGTTTTTTACTTC.

The V gene is TRBV2, the J gene TRBJ2-1, with D tentatively TRBD2 (7 bases). Per germline, CDR1 SNHLY and CDR2 FYNNEI. The V and J ends lost 5 bases and 8 bases respectively, with 16 bases between them. The CDR3 has 14 residues. The CDR3 loop is CASSPRRGGDEQFF. For the CDR3, the DNA is TGTGCCAGCAGTCCCCGGAGGGGGGGGGATGAGCAGTTCTTC.

This clone was observed a few times. The chain links TRBV3-1 (or the pseudogene TRBV3-2) to TRBJ1-1; D is uncertain. Germline V gene sequence: CDR1 LGHDT, CDR2 YNNKEL (reference sequence). Between the trimmed V and J ends, which lost 4 bases and 7 bases, there was a span of 7 bases. The CDR3 contains 11 residues. The CDR3 nucleotides are TGTGCCAGCAGCCGTACGGGTGAAGCTTTCTTT. Amino acid sequence: CASSRTGEAFF.

J is TRBJ2-1 and V is TRBV6-2 or TRBV6-3; 8 bases align to TRBD2. The CDR3 runs to 17 residues. Germline V gives CDR1 MNHEY, CDR2 SVGEGT. Trimming took 5 bases from V and 7 from J; bases not matched to a gene: 16. CDR3 in amino acids: CASSHQPGLGHYNEQFF. The CDR3 DNA reads as TGTGCCAGCAGTCATCAGCCGGGACTAGGGCACTATAATGAGCAGTTCTTC.

In DNA form, the CDR3 reads TGCGCCAGCAGTAGGGGCTCGAGCACTGAAGCTTTCTTT. Protein: CASSRGSSTEAFF. The V and J genes are TRBV10-2 and TRBJ1-1; the D gene is possibly TRBD1 (5 bases). The V gene's germline CDR1 is WSHSY and CDR2 SAAADI. With 5 bases removed from V and 4 bases from J, the gap between germline ends came to 11 bases. The CDR3 has 13 amino acids.

The CDR3 reads CASSQDPSGVSTGELFF. The CDR3 DNA is TGTGCCAGCAGCCAAGATCCTAGCGGGGTGTCCACCGGGGAGCTGTTTTTT. J is TRBJ2-2 and V is TRBV4-2; 9 bases match TRBD2. CDR3 length equals 17 residues. Germline V gene sequence: CDR1 LGHNA, CDR2 YNFKEQ. J was trimmed by 4 bases and V by 0 bases; bases with no gene match: 6.

This rearrangement joins TRBV4-2 to TRBJ2-3; TRBD1 might be the D (6 bases). Between the trimmed V and J ends, which lost 3 bases and 5 bases, there was a span of 15 bases. Germline CDR1 LGHNA, CDR2 YNFKEQ. There are 15 residues in the CDR3. The CDR3: CASSQIRGFKDTQYF. The CDR3 DNA reads as TGTGCCAGCAGCCAGATCAGGGGTTTCAAAGATACGCAGTATTTT.

This chain connects TRBV2 to TRBJ2-2; tentatively, D is TRBD1 (5 bases). The length of the CDR3 is 15 residues. V was shortened by 7 bases and J by 6 bases, with 18 bases between the two germline ends. The germline V gene encodes CDR1 SNHLY and CDR2 FYNNEI. The CDR3 region has the DNA TGTGCCAGCACGACCTGGGGCGAAAGTTCCGGGGAGCTGTTTTTT. Translated, it gives CASTTWGESSGELFF.

This clone was picked up one time. V gene TRBV28 combines with J gene TRBJ2-1, with TRBD1 matching 7 bases. V lost 6 bases and J lost 6; bases outside the gene matches: 8. This CDR3 is built from 14 residues. Germline V gene lookup returns CDR1 MDHEN and CDR2 SYDVKM. CDR3 nucleotide sequence: TGTGCCAGCAGCCTACAGGGGATCACCAATGAGCAGTTCTTC. This gives the protein CASSLQGITNEQFF.

This clone was found once. J is TRBJ2-1 and V is TRBV7-3; D not certain. Looked up from germline, CDR1 is SGHTA and CDR2 is FQGTGA. The germline V and J ends were trimmed by 7 bases and 4 bases, with 17 bases remaining between them. The CDR3 totals 15 residues. The CDR3 sequence is CASTRRNTEYNEQFF. CDR3 sequence (DNA): TGTGCCAGCACCCGGCGAAACACAGAGTACAATGAGCAGTTCTTC.

This chain uses TRBV7-8 with TRBJ2-1; D perhaps matches TRBD2 (7 bases). V was pared by 5 bases and J by 5 bases, with 13 bases between. Germline V gives CDR1 SGHVS, CDR2 FQNEAQ. The CDR3 length is 14 residues. The CDR3 spells CASSPWEGDNEQFF. The CDR3 region has the DNA TGTGCCAGCAGCCCTTGGGAGGGGGACAATGAGCAGTTCTTC. The whole variable domain, filled in from reference TRBV7-8 and TRBJ2-1, reads GAGVSQSPRYKVAKRGQDVALRCDPISGHVSLFWYQQALGQGPEFLTYFQNEAQLDKSGLPSDRFFAERPEGSVSTLKIQRTQQEDSAVYLCASSPWEGDNEQFFGPGTRLTVL.

The rearrangement links TRBV9 to TRBJ1-3; D might be TRBD1 (5 bases). The CDR3 extends over 14 amino acids. V lost 3 bases, J lost 9 bases, and 16 bases lay in between. CDR1 is SGDLS and CDR2 is YYNGEE in the germline V gene. This CDR3 is CASSGGTTKGTIYF. CDR3 DNA: TGTGCCAGCAGCGGGGGGACTACAAAGGGCACCATATATTTT. Full variable domain (rest looked up from reference TRBV9 and TRBJ1-3): DSGVTQTPKHLITATGQRVTLRCSPRSGDLSVYWYQQSLDQGLQFLIQYYNGEERAKGNILERFSAQQFPDLHSELNLSSLELGDSALYFCASSGGTTKGTIYFGEGSWLTVV.

The CDR3 loop is CASTHLSDNEQFF. DNA of the CDR3: TGTGCCAGCACCCACTTATCGGACAATGAGCAGTTCTTC. The rearrangement links TRBV12-3 or TRBV12-4 to TRBJ2-1; D unresolved. CDR3 length: 13 amino acids. V shed 7 bases and J shed 5 bases, with 12 bases lying between them.

V and J are TRBV7-8 and TRBJ2-1, with 9 nucleotides matching TRBD2. CDR1 is SGHVS, CDR2 FQNEAQ, per germline. This CDR3 has 17 residues. Trimming removed 5 bases from V and 5 bases from J; junction bases left unmatched: 13. The CDR3 nucleotides read TGTGCCAGCAGCCAGAGGAGGCGGGAGGGCCGCCACAATGAGCAGTTCTTC. Protein sequence: CASSQRRREGRHNEQFF.

The chain couples TRBV29-1 to TRBJ2-3; a possible D gene is TRBD1 (5 bases). V was shortened by 5 bases and J by 6 bases, with 18 bases between the two germline ends. CDR3 length equals 14 residues. Germline assignment: CDR1 SQVTM and CDR2 ANQGSEA. CDR3 protein: CSVRVRQLADTQYF. The CDR3, as DNA: TGCAGCGTTCGTGTCCGACAGTTGGCCGATACGCAGTATTTT.

V usage is TRBV5-1 and J usage is TRBJ2-7; 9 nucleotides agree with TRBD1. CDR1 is SGHRS, CDR2 YFSETQ, per germline. The CDR3 covers 14 residues. V lost 0 bases to trimming and J lost 4 bases; unmatched junction nucleotides: 2. CDR3 amino acids: CASSLAGTGYEQYF. The CDR3 DNA sequence: TGCGCCAGCAGCTTGGCCGGGACAGGGTACGAGCAGTACTTC.

The table lists this clone with many counts. The chain combines TRBV18 with TRBJ2-2, with 7 bases aligning to TRBD2. CDR1 is KGHSH and CDR2 is LQKENI in the germline V gene. This CDR3 is built from 14 residues. The junction had 3 bases not matched to a gene; V was cut back by 6 bases and J by 2 bases. The CDR3 DNA reads as TGTGCCAGCTCGCCGGGACTAAACACCGGGGAGCTGTTTTTT. It is translated as CASSPGLNTGELFF.

This clone showed up just once. The rearrangement uses TRBV2 and TRBJ1-5; a weak D match, TRBD1 (5 bases). V lost 6 bases, J lost 3 bases, and 12 bases lay in between. The germline V gene encodes CDR1 SNHLY and CDR2 FYNNEI. The CDR3 contains 14 residues. The CDR3: CASREQASNQPQHF. The CDR3 bases are TGTGCCAGCAGGGAACAGGCGTCCAATCAGCCCCAGCATTTT.

CDR3 residues: CASSELGGSGNTIYF. CDR3 sequence (DNA): TGTGCCAGCAGTGAGCTTGGAGGCTCTGGAAACACCATATATTTT. The chain uses TRBV2 and TRBJ1-3, with D hard to call. Looked up from germline, CDR1 is SNHLY and CDR2 is FYNNEI. The CDR3 extends over 15 amino acids. V lost 3 bases and J 0 bases, leaving 9 bases between the germline ends.

This clone was detected a few times. The chain employs TRBV27 and TRBJ1-2; 12 bases align to TRBD1. The CDR3 has 15 residues. With 2 bases clipped from V and 7 bases from J, the junction kept 5 bases outside the gene matches. The germline V gene encodes CDR1 MNHEY and CDR2 SMNVEV (reference sequence). For the CDR3, the DNA is TGTGCCAGCAGTTTAGACGGGACAGGGGGCATTGGCTACACCTTC. Translating it yields CASSLDGTGGIGYTF.

The rearrangement uses TRBV2 and TRBJ2-2; D is possibly TRBD2 (6 bases). The CDR3 spans 14 residues. Trimming left V 8 bases short and J 1 base short, with 11 bases between. Germline CDR1 reads SNHLY; CDR2 reads FYNNEI. The CDR3 region has the DNA TGTGCCAGCGCCCGGGAGCAGAACACCGGGGAGCTGTTTTTT. Protein: CASAREQNTGELFF.

The V call is TRBV25-1, the J call TRBJ2-3; D gene unclear. This CDR3 comprises 13 residues. Germline V lookup: CDR1 MGHDK, CDR2 SYGVNS. V was shortened by 2 bases and J by 4 bases, with 7 bases between the two germline ends. CDR3: CASSEGLADTQYF. DNA of the CDR3: TGTGCCAGCAGTGAAGGCCTAGCAGATACGCAGTATTTT.